The clone carrying this T cell receptor (beta chain) came up many times. The antigen remains unidentified. Making the TCR beta libraries involved quantitative 5'-RACE with molecular barcodes. TCRdb called the 5' RACE reads again in MiXCR, with one record for every CDR3 protein. This table holds fewer than 30,000 distinct CDR3 sequences, over 2% found once. This sample stems from a study of CD8 T cells in ankylosing spondylitis. Germline V gene data show CDR1 as SGDLS and CDR2 as YYNGEE. The V end lost 0 bases, the J end lost 1 base, and 13 bases lay between the germline ends. CDR3 length equals 16 residues. General study results and limits: In ankylosing spondylitis blood, a motif of seven or eight highly homologous TCR beta variants appeared characteristic. The authors found the disease-linked clones to be CD8+ and relatively rare in peripheral blood.

The receptor comes from a female donor with ankylosing spondylitis or in good health (not recorded which). Sequenced sample: blood, either unsorted or a sorted T cell fraction (not recorded which). V is TRBV9 and J is TRBJ1-2, with D perhaps TRBD1 (5 bases). The CDR3 region has the DNA TGTGCCAGCAGCGTAGCCCCGGACACGATTAACTATGGCTACACCTTC. Its protein product is CASSVAPDTINYGYTF.